Sequencing of this TCR beta chain was carried out in a study of glioma-infiltrating T cells after dendritic cell vaccination. For the study at large: Glioblastoma patients came from Phase I and II dendritic cell vaccination trials. Study-level results: The cohort had few patients with full blood and tumor sets.

The CDR3 loop spans 14 amino acids. The germline V gene encodes CDR1 GTSNPN and CDR2 SVGIG (reference sequence). V was trimmed by 1 base and J by 6 bases, leaving 14 bases between them. Of note for this clone: What it binds is not known.

Sequencing was performed with immunoSEQ multiplex PCR; in TCRdb, only in-frame clones are kept and a portion is missing. The table records approximately 84,000 clones, 80% to 90% of them present only once. Here the sequenced sample was blood, taken before dendritic cell vaccination. This receptor was obtained from a human donor with glioblastoma. The chain joins TRBV30 to TRBJ2-3, with a weak D call TRBD2 (6 bases). The CDR3 spells CAWSETSDADTQYF. CDR3 bases: TGTGCCTGGAGTGAGACTAGTGATGCCGATACGCAGTATTTT.